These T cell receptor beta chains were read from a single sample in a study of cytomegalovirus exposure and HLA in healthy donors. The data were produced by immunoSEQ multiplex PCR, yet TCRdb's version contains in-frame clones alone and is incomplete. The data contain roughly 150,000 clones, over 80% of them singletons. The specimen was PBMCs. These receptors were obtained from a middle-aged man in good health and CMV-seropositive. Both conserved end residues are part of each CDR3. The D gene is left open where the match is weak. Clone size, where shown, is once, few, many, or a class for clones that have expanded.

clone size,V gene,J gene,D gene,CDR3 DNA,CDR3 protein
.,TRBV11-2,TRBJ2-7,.,TGTGCCAGCAGCCCGACAGCCTACGAGCAGTACTTC,CASSPTAYEQYF
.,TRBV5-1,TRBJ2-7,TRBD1,TGCGCCAGCAGCTCCGGGACAGGGACCTACGAGCAGTACTTC,CASSSGTGTYEQYF
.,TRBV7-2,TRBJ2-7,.,TGTGCCAGCAGCTTAGCGGGACAAATCTACGAGCAGTACTTC,CASSLAGQIYEQYF
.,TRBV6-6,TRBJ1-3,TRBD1,TGTGCCAGCAGTTATCACGGACAGGGGGCTGGAAACACCATATATTTT,CASSYHGQGAGNTIYF
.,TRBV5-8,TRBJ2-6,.,TGTGCCAGCAGCTTGGTTGGGAGCTCTGGGGCCAACGTCCTGACTTTC,CASSLVGSSGANVLTF
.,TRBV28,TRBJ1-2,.,TGTGCCAGCAGTTTAACAAGGGGGGGCTACACCTTC,CASSLTRGGYTF
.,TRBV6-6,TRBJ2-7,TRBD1,TGTGCCAGCAGCCCTCCGGGGGACAGGGGCTCCTACGAGCAGTACTTC,CASSPPGDRGSYEQYF
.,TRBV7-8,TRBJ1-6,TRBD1,TGTGCCAGCAGCTTAGAGGCCGGGACAGGATTTTATTCACCCCTCCACTTT,CASSLEAGTGFYSPLHF
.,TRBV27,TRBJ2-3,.,TGTGCCAGCAGTACATCCATCGGGGAGGATACGCAGTATTTT,CASSTSIGEDTQYF
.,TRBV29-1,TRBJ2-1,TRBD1,TGCAGCGTTGAAGAGCAGGACAGGGGGGAAAATGAGCAGTTCTTC,CSVEEQDRGENEQFF
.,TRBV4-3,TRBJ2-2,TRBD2,TGCGCCAGCAGCCAGTTAACTAGCGGGGCTAGGAACACCGGGGAGCTGTTTTTT,CASSQLTSGARNTGELFF
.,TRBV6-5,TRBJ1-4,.,TGTGCCAGCAGGAAACCGACAGAGCCAAATGAAAAACTGTTTTTT,CASRKPTEPNEKLFF
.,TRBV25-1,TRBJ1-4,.,TGTGCCAGCAGTGAATATAACCAGGGAGAAAAACTGTTTTTT,CASSEYNQGEKLFF
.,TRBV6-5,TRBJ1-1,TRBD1,TGTGCCAGCAGACGGGACAGGCCCACTGAAGCTTTCTTT,CASRRDRPTEAFF
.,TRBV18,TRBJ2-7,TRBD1,TGTGCCAGCTCACCAAGGACAGGGGGATACGAGCAGTACTTC,CASSPRTGGYEQYF
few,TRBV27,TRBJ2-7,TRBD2,TGTGCCACGGGACTAGCGGCTTCCGAGCAGTACTTC,CATGLAASEQYF
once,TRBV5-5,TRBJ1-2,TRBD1,TGTGCCAGCACCCATTTAGACAGGGGCTATGGCTACACCTTC,CASTHLDRGYGYTF
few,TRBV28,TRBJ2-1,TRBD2,TGTGCCAGCAACCCGGGACTAGCGGGAGAGGCTGAGCAGTTCTTC,CASNPGLAGEAEQFF
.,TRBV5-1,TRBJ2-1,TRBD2,TGCGCCAGCAGCTTCGACCCTACTAGCGGGACCCAAAAGCAGTTCTTC,CASSFDPTSGTQKQFF
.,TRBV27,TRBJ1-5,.,TGTGCCAGCAGTTTTCAGGGGTATAGCAATCAGCCCCAGCATTTT,CASSFQGYSNQPQHF
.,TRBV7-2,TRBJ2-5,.,TGTGCCAGCAGCTTACTTATAGGAGAAGAGACCCAGTACTTC,CASSLLIGEETQYF
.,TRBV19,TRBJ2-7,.,TGTGCCAGTAGTATCGGTCTATCCTACGAGCAGTACTTC,CASSIGLSYEQYF
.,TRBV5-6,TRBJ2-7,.,TGTGCCAGCAGGGTAAATCCAGCTGACAGCTCCTACGAGCAGTACTTC,CASRVNPADSSYEQYF
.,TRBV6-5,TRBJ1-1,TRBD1,TGTGCCAGCAGGAAACAGGGGATGAACACTGAAGCTTTCTTT,CASRKQGMNTEAFF
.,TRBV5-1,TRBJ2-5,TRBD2,TGCGCCAGCAGCTTCATCACTAGCGGGGAAGGGGAGACCCAGTACTTC,CASSFITSGEGETQYF
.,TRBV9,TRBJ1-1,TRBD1,TGTGCCAGCAGCGTACGAGACAGGGTGGGGACTGAAGCTTTCTTT,CASSVRDRVGTEAFF
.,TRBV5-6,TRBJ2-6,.,TGTGCCAGCAGCTTCGGTCTGCTCTCTGGGGCCAACGTCCTGACTTTC,CASSFGLLSGANVLTF
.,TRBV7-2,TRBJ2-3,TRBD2,TGTGCCAGCAGCTTAAGGGCGGGAGGGCGCACAGATACGCAGTATTTT,CASSLRAGGRTDTQYF
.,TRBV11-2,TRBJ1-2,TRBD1,TGTGCCAGCAGCCCAGGCCAGGGGGAGAGTGGCTACACCTTC,CASSPGQGESGYTF
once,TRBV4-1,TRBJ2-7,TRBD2,TGCGCCAGCAGCCAACATCTAGCGGAAACCTACGAGCAGTACTTC,CASSQHLAETYEQYF
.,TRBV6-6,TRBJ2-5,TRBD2,TGTGCCAGCAGTTCCCCGGGACTAGCGCAAGAGACCCAGTACTTC,CASSSPGLAQETQYF
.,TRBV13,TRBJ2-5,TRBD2,TGTGCCAGCAGCTCGGGACTAGCGGGGCCCCGAGGGGAGACCCAGTACTTC,CASSSGLAGPRGETQYF
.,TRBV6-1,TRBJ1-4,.,TGTGCCAGCAGTGAAGAAGGAGACGTCAAACTGTTTTTT,CASSEEGDVKLFF
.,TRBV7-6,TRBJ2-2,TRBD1,TGTGCCAGCAGCTCCCGGGACAGGGGATTAACCGGGGAGCTGTTTTTT,CASSSRDRGLTGELFF
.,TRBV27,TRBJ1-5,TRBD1,TGTGCCAGCAGTCGACAGGGGGGGAATCAGCCCCAGCATTTT,CASSRQGGNQPQHF
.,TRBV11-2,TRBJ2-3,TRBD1,TGTGCCAGCAGCCAAACCGGACAGGGGACCGATACGCAGTATTTT,CASSQTGQGTDTQYF
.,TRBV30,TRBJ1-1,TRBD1,TGTGCCTGGAGTGTACTGCAGGGGGCTGAAGCTTTCTTT,CAWSVLQGAEAFF
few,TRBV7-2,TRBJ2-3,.,TGTGCCAGCAGTGACAACCCGAGCACAGATACGCAGTATTTT,CASSDNPSTDTQYF
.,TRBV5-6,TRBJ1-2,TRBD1,TGTGCCAGCAGCCGGGGACAGGGGTATGGCTACACCTTC,CASSRGQGYGYTF
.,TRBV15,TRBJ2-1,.,TGTGCCACCAAGGATGGAGCGGATGAGCAGTTCTTC,CATKDGADEQFF
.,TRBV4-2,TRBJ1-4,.,TGTGCCAGCAGCCTCCCCGGCGGGGGGACCCCCCAAAAACTGTTTTTT,CASSLPGGGTPQKLFF
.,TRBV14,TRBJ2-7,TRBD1,TGTGCCAGCCGCCGGACAGGGGGAGGCGAGCAGTACTTC,CASRRTGGGEQYF
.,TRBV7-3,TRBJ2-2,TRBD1,TGTGCCAGCAGCGCCCGCGCCGGGACAGAAAACACCGGGGAGCTGTTTTTT,CASSARAGTENTGELFF
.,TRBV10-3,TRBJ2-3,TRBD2,TGTGCCATTGGGACTAGTGTTACGCAGTATTTT,CAIGTSVTQYF
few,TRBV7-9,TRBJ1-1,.,TGTGCCAGCAGCTTAGCGTCGGGAACTGAAGCTTTCTTT,CASSLASGTEAFF
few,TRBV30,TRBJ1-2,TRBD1,TGTGCCTGGAGTACCCGACAGAGGGGGGACAGATACACCTTC,CAWSTRQRGDRYTF
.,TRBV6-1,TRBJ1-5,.,TGTGCCACCAACCCGGAGGCGGCCAATTTTCGGCCCCAGCATTTT,CATNPEAANFRPQHF
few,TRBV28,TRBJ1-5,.,TGTGCCAGCATCTCCGGAGGGCCAGGGAATCAGCCCCAGCATTTT,CASISGGPGNQPQHF
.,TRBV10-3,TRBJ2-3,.,TGTGCCAACGGATTCCAGGGCACAGATACGCAGTATTTT,CANGFQGTDTQYF
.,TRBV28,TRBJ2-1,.,TGTGCCTCCTCCCCAGCGAGAAGCTACAATGAGCAGTTCTTC,CASSPARSYNEQFF
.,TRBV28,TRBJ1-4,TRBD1,TGTGCCAGCAGTTTCTTGGGACAGAATGAAAAACTGTTTTTT,CASSFLGQNEKLFF
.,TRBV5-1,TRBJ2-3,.,TGCGCCAGCAGCTTGTCGGTCCTAGCGCCTAGCACAGATACGCAGTATTTT,CASSLSVLAPSTDTQYF
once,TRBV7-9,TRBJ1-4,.,TGTTCCAGCAGCTTGCTACAGGCGGTGGCTAATGAAAAACTGTTTTTT,CSSSLLQAVANEKLFF
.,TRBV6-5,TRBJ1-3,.,TGTGCCAGCAGTCCCGAGTACTCTGGAAACACCATATATTTT,CASSPEYSGNTIYF
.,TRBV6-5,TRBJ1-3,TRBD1,TGTGCCAGCAGACAGGACAGGGGACCTGGAAACACCATATATTTT,CASRQDRGPGNTIYF
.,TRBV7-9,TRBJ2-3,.,TGTGCCAGCAGCTCAGGACAGCCTTCCACCTTCACAGATACGCAGTATTTT,CASSSGQPSTFTDTQYF
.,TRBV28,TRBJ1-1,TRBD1,TGTGCCAGCAGTTTTGTCGACAGGGGGGGGGCTGAAGCTTTCTTT,CASSFVDRGGAEAFF
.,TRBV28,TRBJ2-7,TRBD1,TGTGCCAGCAGTTTACCGGGACAGGGGACCTACGAGCAGTACTTC,CASSLPGQGTYEQYF
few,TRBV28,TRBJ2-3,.,TGTGCCAGCAGTCCCGCATCCGGGGGGCAGACAGATACGCAGTATTTT,CASSPASGGQTDTQYF